Listed below are T cell receptor beta chains from one sample, sequenced in a study of shared clonotypes between healthy human individuals. TCRdb keeps only in-frame clones here, not all; method: immunoSEQ multiplex PCR. In the table there are about 490,000 clones, 65% to 80% of which are singletons. The sequencing input was PBMCs. The receptors here all came from a woman aged 40 to 50 in good health. Some clones in this sample may be carry-over from other donors' samples. Both conserved end residues are part of each CDR3. D genes are given only for firm matches. The listing skips clone size in some rows; elsewhere it reads once, few, many or a size class.

CAISGSSGNTEAFF	TGTGCCATCAGTGGGTCGTCCGGGAACACTGAAGCTTTCTTT	-	TRBJ1-1	-	TRBV10-3
CASSLARTGELFF	TGTGCCAGCAGCTTAGCGAGGACCGGGGAGCTGTTTTTT	-	TRBJ2-2	-	TRBV7-9
CASSSRAGLNEKLFF	TGTGCCAGTAGTTCCCGGGCAGGCCTCAATGAAAAACTGTTTTTT	-	TRBJ1-4	-	TRBV19
CSVRRDRRYNEQFF	TGCAGCGTACGCCGGGACCGCCGCTACAATGAGCAGTTCTTC	-	TRBJ2-1	-	TRBV29-1
CASSGGAERPQHF	TGTGCCAGCAGCGGGGGGGCGGAACGGCCCCAGCATTTT	-	TRBJ1-5	-	TRBV28
CASSVGERELKETQYF	TGTGCCAGCAGCGTAGGCGAACGGGAGTTGAAAGAGACCCAGTACTTC	-	TRBJ2-5	-	TRBV9
CASDRLAGGGNEQFF	TGTGCCAGCGACCGACTAGCGGGAGGAGGGAATGAGCAGTTCTTC	TRBD2	TRBJ2-1	-	TRBV6-5
CATSRGTHGAGGPRETQYF	TGTGCCACCAGCAGAGGAACCCACGGGGCGGGAGGGCCGAGGGAGACCCAGTACTTC	TRBD2	TRBJ2-5	-	TRBV15
CAWGDDRKEKLFF	TGTGCCTGGGGGGACGATCGGAAGGAAAAACTGTTTTTT	-	TRBJ1-4	-	TRBV30
CASSTGLARYEQYF	TGTGCCAGCAGCACCGGACTAGCGCGTTACGAGCAGTACTTC	TRBD2	TRBJ2-7	-	TRBV7-9
CASSLAVAETQYF	TGTGCCAGCAGCTTAGCTGTTGCAGAGACCCAGTACTTC	-	TRBJ2-5	-	TRBV7-2
CASSSRLAGQYNEQFF	TGTGCCAGCAGTTCCAGACTAGCGGGACAATACAATGAGCAGTTCTTC	TRBD2	TRBJ2-1	-	TRBV28
CASTGDYEQYF	TGTGCCAGCACCGGAGACTACGAGCAGTACTTC	-	TRBJ2-7	-	TRBV28
CASSPTPSGNTDTQYF	TGCGCCAGCAGTCCTACCCCTAGCGGGAACACAGATACGCAGTATTTT	TRBD2	TRBJ2-3	-	TRBV5-1
CASSPPGLSNTGELFF	TGTGCCAGCAGTCCTCCGGGACTATCGAACACCGGGGAGCTGTTTTTT	TRBD2	TRBJ2-2	-	TRBV5-4
CASSMRNQETQYF	TGTGCCAGCAGTATGCGCAACCAAGAGACCCAGTACTTC	-	TRBJ2-5	-	TRBV2
CASSRDSRQVYNQPQHF	TGTGCCAGCAGCCGGGACTCCCGACAGGTATACAATCAGCCCCAGCATTTT	-	TRBJ1-5	-	TRBV28
CASSLGPGWSGYTF	TGTGCCAGCAGCTTGGGCCCGGGTTGGAGTGGCTACACCTTC	-	TRBJ1-2	few	TRBV7-9
CADTKYMNTEAFF	TGTGCCGACACGAAATACATGAACACTGAAGCTTTCTTT	-	TRBJ1-1	-	TRBV6-1
CASIGQETQYF	TGTGCCAGCATTGGTCAAGAGACCCAGTACTTC	-	TRBJ2-5	few	TRBV28
CASSFTGFDGYTF	TGTGCCAGCAGCTTTACAGGGTTCGATGGCTACACCTTC	-	TRBJ1-2	-	TRBV7-3
CASSGLAGGSYEQYF	TGTGCCAGCAGCGGACTAGCGGGCGGGTCCTACGAGCAGTACTTC	TRBD2	TRBJ2-7	-	TRBV4-2
CASSLDLGVYGYTF	TGTGCCAGCAGCTTAGATCTTGGGGTCTATGGCTACACCTTC	-	TRBJ1-2	-	TRBV11-2
CASSQRRGPYGYTF	TGCGCCAGCAGCCAGAGGAGGGGGCCTTATGGCTACACCTTC	TRBD1	TRBJ1-2	-	TRBV4-3
CASSLGGNYEQYF	TGTGCCAGCAGCTTAGGGGGCAATTACGAGCAGTACTTC	-	TRBJ2-7	-	TRBV7-9
CASSPRGGTLFPYEQYF	TGTGCCAGTAGTCCTCGGGGAGGGACGTTATTCCCCTACGAGCAGTACTTC	TRBD2	TRBJ2-7	few	TRBV19
CASSPTSGTSGSDEQFF	TGCGCCAGCAGCCCAACCTCCGGGACTAGCGGGAGCGATGAGCAGTTCTTC	TRBD2	TRBJ2-1	-	TRBV5-1
CASSGIAGGADTQYF	TGTGCCAGCAGTGGGATAGCGGGAGGGGCAGATACGCAGTATTTT	TRBD2	TRBJ2-3	few	TRBV9
CASSETGVGYTF	TGTGCCAGCTCGGAGACAGGGGTCGGCTACACCTTC	TRBD1	TRBJ1-2	-	TRBV7-8
CASSLTRGNYEQYF	TGTGCCAGCAGTCTCACTAGGGGTAACTACGAGCAGTACTTC	-	TRBJ2-7	-	TRBV27
CASSTQDRERLYGYTF	TGTGCCAGCAGCACGCAGGACAGAGAAAGACTTTATGGCTACACCTTC	-	TRBJ1-2	-	TRBV7-9
CASSPGWRETQYF	TGTGCCAGCAGCCCGGGGTGGAGAGAGACCCAGTACTTC	-	TRBJ2-5	once	TRBV7-3
CASSGVHTGELFF	TGTGCCAGCAGTGGAGTGCACACCGGGGAGCTGTTTTTT	-	TRBJ2-2	-	TRBV2
CASTMNTGELFF	TGTGCCAGTACGATGAACACCGGGGAGCTGTTTTTT	-	TRBJ2-2	-	TRBV7-9
CASSLLWSGRTDTQYF	TGTGCCAGCAGTTTATTATGGAGCGGTCGCACAGATACGCAGTATTTT	-	TRBJ2-3	-	TRBV28
CATSSGASGYEQYF	TGTGCCACCAGCAGCGGAGCTAGCGGCTACGAGCAGTACTTC	TRBD2	TRBJ2-7	once	TRBV15
CASSTPGLAGRTGELFF	TGTGCCAGCAGCACCCCGGGACTAGCGGGACGGACCGGGGAGCTGTTTTTT	TRBD2	TRBJ2-2	-	TRBV7-8
CASSLAGTDQPQHF	TGTGCCAGCAGCTTAGCAGGGACCGATCAGCCCCAGCATTTT	-	TRBJ1-5	-	TRBV7-2
CASSLYTGAATKSYEQYF	TGTGCCAGCTCACTATATACAGGGGCCGCGACCAAATCCTACGAGCAGTACTTC	TRBD1	TRBJ2-7	-	TRBV18
CASSLSGPNTEAFF	TGTGCCAGCAGCTTATCAGGACCGAACACTGAAGCTTTCTTT	-	TRBJ1-1	once	TRBV7-6
CASSAPWEERGYTF	TGTGCCAGCAGTGCCCCCTGGGAGGAACGGGGCTACACCTTC	-	TRBJ1-2	-	TRBV6-1
CAWWGNYGYTF	TGTGCCTGGTGGGGGAACTATGGCTACACCTTC	-	TRBJ1-2	many	TRBV30
CASSQDSGTLPQYF	TGTGCCAGCAGCCAAGATTCTGGGACGCTACCGCAGTATTTT	-	TRBJ2-3	-	TRBV4-2
CASSPAAGEGFYEQYF	TGTGCCAGCAGCCCAGCAGCGGGAGAAGGTTTTTACGAGCAGTACTTC	TRBD2	TRBJ2-7	-	TRBV27
CASSLGLSTGELFF	TGTGCCAGCAGCCTGGGCCTTTCCACCGGGGAGCTGTTTTTT	-	TRBJ2-2	-	TRBV7-6
CATRRQGSYEQYF	TGTGCCACCAGACGACAGGGATCCTACGAGCAGTACTTC	TRBD1	TRBJ2-7	once	TRBV15
CASSVLPGGTDTQYF	TGCGCCAGCAGCGTACTCCCGGGTGGTACAGATACGCAGTATTTT	-	TRBJ2-3	-	TRBV5-1
CASSVGGKGYTF	TGTGCCAGCAGCGTAGGAGGAAAGGGCTACACCTTC	-	TRBJ1-2	-	TRBV9
CASSGDSHQPQHF	TGTGCCAGCAGTGGGGACAGTCATCAGCCCCAGCATTTT	TRBD1	TRBJ1-5	-	TRBV2
CASRPGTGIKYEQYF	TGTGCCAGCAGGCCCGGGACAGGCATAAAATACGAGCAGTACTTC	TRBD1	TRBJ2-7	-	TRBV28
CASTGYVRGYTF	TGTGCCAGTACGGGCTATGTTCGTGGCTACACCTTC	-	TRBJ1-2	-	TRBV19
CASSGLAYNEQFF	TGTGCCAGCAGTGGGCTAGCGTACAATGAGCAGTTCTTC	-	TRBJ2-1	-	TRBV2
CASSILAGESEQYF	TGTGCCAGCAGTATATTAGCGGGAGAATCCGAGCAGTACTTC	TRBD2	TRBJ2-7	-	TRBV28